This T cell receptor beta chain was found in a study of CD8+ T cells in alopecia areata. Study-wide points: Clonality was higher in lesional than normal scalp, especially in alopecia totalis/universalis.

Sequencing used cDNA as its template, made by extracting RNA and reverse transcribing it. Sequencing used immunoSEQ multiplex PCR; TCRdb keeps in-frame clones, though not all of them. The repertoire holds about 200,000 clones, with 57% as singletons. PBMCs yielded sorted CD4+ and CD8+ T cells. Germline V gene sequence: CDR1 MGHRA, CDR2 YSYEKL. The V gene lost 1 base and the J gene lost 8 bases, with 8 bases spanning the gap. The CDR3 has 12 residues. Points on this clone: Its cognate antigen is unknown.

The input for sequencing was CD4+ T cells sorted from blood, taken at week 0. The receptor was isolated from a human donor with alopecia areata. This rearrangement joins TRBV4-1 to TRBJ2-5, with D perhaps matching TRBD1 (5 bases). This chain's CDR3 is CASSQVQGTQYF. In DNA form, the CDR3 reads TGCGCCAGCAGCCAAGTTCAGGGCACCCAGTACTTC.